This T cell receptor (beta chain) was sequenced for a study of blood T cell repertoires in COVID-19. A few counts support this clone. Methods used by the authors: Amplification of reference gene primers provided the estimated nucleated cell counts. Here immunoSEQ multiplex PCR was the method, and the copy in TCRdb shows in-frame clones only, minus some. V, J and clone size derive from that table, while D and trimming were established from the DNA sequence. Of about 250,000 clones listed, roughly four fifths are singletons. The CDR3 runs 18 residues. Germline loops: CDR1 MNHEY, CDR2 SVGEGT. Trimming at V came to 4 bases and at J to 2 bases, leaving 14 bases not matched to a gene.

This sequence originates from a man aged 80 or over with acute or convalescent COVID-19. This chain connects TRBV6-2 or TRBV6-3 to TRBJ1-5; 7 bases line up with TRBD1. The sequenced sample was peripheral blood. The CDR3 coding sequence is TGTGCCAGCAGTTTCCTAGGGACAGCTACCGGGGGCAATCAGCCCCAGCATTTT. Translation: CASSFLGTATGGNQPQHF.